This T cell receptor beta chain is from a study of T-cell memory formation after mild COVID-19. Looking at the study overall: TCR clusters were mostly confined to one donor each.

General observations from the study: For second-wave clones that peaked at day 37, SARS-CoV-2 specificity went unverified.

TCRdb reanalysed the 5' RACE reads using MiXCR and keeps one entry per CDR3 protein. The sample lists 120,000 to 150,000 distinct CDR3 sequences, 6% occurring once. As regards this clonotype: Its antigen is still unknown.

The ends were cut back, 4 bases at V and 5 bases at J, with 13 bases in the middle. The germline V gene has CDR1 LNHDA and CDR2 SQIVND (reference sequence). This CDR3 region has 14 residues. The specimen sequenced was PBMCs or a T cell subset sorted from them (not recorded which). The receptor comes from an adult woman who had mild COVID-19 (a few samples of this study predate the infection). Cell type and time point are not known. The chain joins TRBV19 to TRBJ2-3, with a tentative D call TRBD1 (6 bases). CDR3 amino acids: CASSNPADRDTQYF. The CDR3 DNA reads TGTGCCAGTAGTAACCCCGCGGACAGAGATACGCAGTATTTT. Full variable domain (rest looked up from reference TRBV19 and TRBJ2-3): DGGITQSPKYLFRKEGQNVTLSCEQNLNHDAMYWYRQDPGQGLRLIYYSQIVNDFQKGDIAEGYSVSREKKESFPLTVTSAQKNPTAFYLCASSNPADRDTQYFGPGTRLTVL.